The source of this T cell receptor (beta chain) is a study of T cell changes during pregnancy in multiple sclerosis. Trimming took off 4 bases at V and 1 base at J, with 4 bases between the two ends. The CDR3 runs 12 residues. Germline CDR1 WSHSY, CDR2 SAAADI. Produced via immunoSEQ multiplex PCR; TCRdb's table is partial and in-frame only. Of about 110,000 clones in the sample, approximately 89% are singletons; the top ten hold about 3%. The sequence came from a female donor with multiple sclerosis, enrolled in a pregnancy study. The rearrangement joins TRBV10-2 to TRBJ1-1; no firm D call. Sequenced material: peripheral blood, taken after pregnancy. Here the CDR3 reads CASSVGNTEAFF. In nucleotides, the CDR3 is TGCGCCAGCAGTGTCGGGAACACTGAAGCTTTCTTT.